A selection of T cell receptor beta chains follows, all from one sample in a study of blood T cell repertoires in COVID-19. The assay was immunoSEQ multiplex PCR, and TCRdb's table has in-frame clones only and misses some. Of tens of thousands of clones listed, 80% to 90% are singletons. The sample was peripheral blood. The receptors come from a man between 60 and 75 years old with acute or convalescent COVID-19. CDR3s include the opening cysteine and the closing phenylalanine or tryptophan. Fields, in order: V gene, clone size, J gene, D gene, CDR3 protein, CDR3 DNA. D genes are given only for firm matches. Clone size is shown for a subset of rows, as once, few, many or a class of expanded clone.

v_call: TRBV6-5
clone_size: NA
j_call: TRBJ1-5
d_call: TRBD1
cdr3_aa: CASRHDRGGNQPQHF
cdr3_nt: TGTGCCAGCAGACACGACAGGGGGGGCAATCAGCCCCAGCATTTT

v_call: TRBV7-8
clone_size: NA
j_call: TRBJ1-3
d_call: NA
cdr3_aa: CASSLTFSGNTIYF
cdr3_nt: TGTGCCAGCAGCTTAACTTTCTCTGGAAACACCATATATTTT

v_call: TRBV5-5
clone_size: NA
j_call: TRBJ1-2
d_call: NA
cdr3_aa: CASSLGAGVTYGYTF
cdr3_nt: TGTGCCAGCAGCTTGGGCGCAGGGGTCACCTATGGCTACACCTTC

v_call: TRBV15
clone_size: NA
j_call: TRBJ1-2
d_call: NA
cdr3_aa: CATSRTKEAASQSLYGYTF
cdr3_nt: TGTGCCACCAGCAGAACGAAGGAGGCAGCAAGCCAATCGCTGTATGGCTACACCTTC

v_call: TRBV6-6
clone_size: NA
j_call: TRBJ2-5
d_call: TRBD2
cdr3_aa: CASSPSFSGGGTGTQYF
cdr3_nt: TGTGCCAGCAGTCCCTCTTTTAGCGGGGGGGGCACGGGGACCCAGTACTTC

v_call: TRBV28
clone_size: NA
j_call: TRBJ1-5
d_call: TRBD1
cdr3_aa: CASSSRDRAWGYSNQPQHF
cdr3_nt: TGTGCCAGCAGTTCCAGGGACAGGGCTTGGGGATATAGCAATCAGCCCCAGCATTTT

v_call: TRBV7-9
clone_size: NA
j_call: TRBJ2-1
d_call: TRBD2
cdr3_aa: CASSFSSGGTYNEQFF
cdr3_nt: TGTGCCAGCAGCTTTTCTAGCGGGGGAACCTACAATGAGCAGTTCTTC

v_call: TRBV6-2/TRBV6-3
clone_size: NA
j_call: TRBJ1-5
d_call: TRBD1
cdr3_aa: CASSAVGTGINQPQHF
cdr3_nt: TGTGCCAGCAGCGCAGTTGGGACAGGCATTAATCAGCCCCAGCATTTT

v_call: TRBV6-2/TRBV6-3
clone_size: NA
j_call: TRBJ1-1
d_call: NA
cdr3_aa: CASSYRGLGLAVNTEAFF
cdr3_nt: TGTGCCAGCAGTTACAGGGGTTTGGGGCTGGCGGTGAACACTGAAGCTTTCTTT

v_call: TRBV28
clone_size: NA
j_call: TRBJ2-1
d_call: TRBD1
cdr3_aa: CASSLPGTGSSEQFF
cdr3_nt: TGTGCCAGCAGTTTACCCGGGACAGGCTCGAGTGAGCAGTTCTTC

v_call: TRBV18
clone_size: NA
j_call: TRBJ2-3
d_call: NA
cdr3_aa: CASSPMDRGPDTQYF
cdr3_nt: TGTGCCAGCTCACCAATGGACAGAGGCCCGGATACGCAGTATTTT

v_call: TRBV28
clone_size: NA
j_call: TRBJ1-1
d_call: TRBD1
cdr3_aa: CASRDRVYTEAFF
cdr3_nt: TGTGCCAGCAGGGACAGGGTTTACACTGAAGCTTTCTTT

v_call: TRBV7-8
clone_size: NA
j_call: TRBJ1-5
d_call: NA
cdr3_aa: CASSRLAGSNSNQPQHF
cdr3_nt: TGTGCCAGCAGCAGACTGGCGGGCTCTAATAGCAATCAGCCCCAGCATTTT

v_call: TRBV6-5
clone_size: NA
j_call: TRBJ1-4
d_call: TRBD1
cdr3_aa: CASRDGDRGNEKLFF
cdr3_nt: TGTGCCAGCAGAGACGGAGACAGGGGAAATGAAAAACTGTTTTTT

v_call: TRBV19
clone_size: NA
j_call: TRBJ1-2
d_call: TRBD1
cdr3_aa: CASKDTGGYYGYTF
cdr3_nt: TGTGCCAGTAAGGATACAGGGGGTTACTACGGCTACACCTTC

v_call: TRBV3-1/TRBV3-2
clone_size: once
j_call: TRBJ1-5
d_call: NA
cdr3_aa: CASSQDNTPRWPQHF
cdr3_nt: TGTGCCAGCAGCCAAGATAATACACCCCGTTGGCCCCAGCATTTT

v_call: TRBV12-5
clone_size: NA
j_call: TRBJ1-1
d_call: TRBD1
cdr3_aa: CASGLAGGGGTEAFF
cdr3_nt: TGTGCTAGTGGTTTGGCAGGGGGTGGAGGGACTGAAGCTTTCTTT

v_call: TRBV5-1
clone_size: NA
j_call: TRBJ1-2
d_call: NA
cdr3_aa: CASSRTSGTVPLSDYGYTF
cdr3_nt: TGCGCCAGCAGCCGAACCTCCGGGACTGTGCCCCTAAGTGACTATGGCTACACCTTC

v_call: TRBV7-9
clone_size: NA
j_call: TRBJ1-2
d_call: NA
cdr3_aa: CASSFHLGYTF
cdr3_nt: TGTGCCAGCAGCTTCCATTTGGGCTACACCTTC

v_call: TRBV9
clone_size: NA
j_call: TRBJ2-1
d_call: TRBD1
cdr3_aa: CASSAIDRGDLKDEQFF
cdr3_nt: TGTGCCAGCAGCGCCATCGACAGGGGAGACCTTAAGGATGAGCAGTTCTTC

v_call: TRBV6-1
clone_size: few
j_call: TRBJ2-4
d_call: NA
cdr3_aa: CASSEALSGGTGSKNIQYF
cdr3_nt: TGTGCCAGCAGTGAAGCGCTTTCTGGGGGCACAGGGTCAAAAAACATTCAGTACTTC

v_call: TRBV3-1/TRBV3-2
clone_size: NA
j_call: TRBJ2-5
d_call: TRBD2
cdr3_aa: CASSQGTSEVETQYF
cdr3_nt: TGTGCCAGCAGCCAGGGGACTAGTGAGGTGGAGACCCAGTACTTC

v_call: TRBV6-5
clone_size: NA
j_call: TRBJ2-5
d_call: TRBD2
cdr3_aa: CASSWSGGQETQYF
cdr3_nt: TGTGCCAGCAGCTGGAGCGGGGGGCAAGAGACCCAGTACTTC

v_call: TRBV3-1/TRBV3-2
clone_size: once
j_call: TRBJ1-1
d_call: NA
cdr3_aa: CASSQGGLGAFF
cdr3_nt: TGTGCCAGCAGCCAAGGGGGCTTAGGAGCTTTCTTT

v_call: TRBV28
clone_size: NA
j_call: TRBJ1-1
d_call: NA
cdr3_aa: CASSFRGTEAFF
cdr3_nt: TGTGCCAGCAGTTTTCGGGGGACTGAAGCTTTCTTT

v_call: TRBV6-5
clone_size: NA
j_call: TRBJ2-3
d_call: NA
cdr3_aa: CATLGGSTDTQYF
cdr3_nt: TGTGCCACCCTTGGGGGGTCCACAGATACGCAGTATTTT

v_call: TRBV28
clone_size: NA
j_call: TRBJ1-1
d_call: NA
cdr3_aa: CASSLLSGVGTEAFF
cdr3_nt: TGTGCCAGCAGTTTGTTATCAGGGGTAGGCACTGAAGCTTTCTTT

v_call: TRBV7-2
clone_size: NA
j_call: TRBJ2-1
d_call: NA
cdr3_aa: CASSLIGARPPEQFF
cdr3_nt: TGTGCCAGCAGCTTAATAGGGGCTAGGCCCCCTGAGCAGTTCTTC

v_call: TRBV2
clone_size: NA
j_call: TRBJ2-1
d_call: NA
cdr3_aa: CASSEWREQFF
cdr3_nt: TGTGCCAGCAGTGAGTGGCGGGAGCAGTTCTTC

v_call: TRBV5-5
clone_size: NA
j_call: TRBJ1-3
d_call: TRBD1
cdr3_aa: CASSWLDRVSGNTIYF
cdr3_nt: TGTGCCAGCAGCTGGCTGGACAGGGTGTCCGGAAACACCATATATTTT

v_call: TRBV9
clone_size: NA
j_call: TRBJ2-1
d_call: NA
cdr3_aa: CASSVGAFNEQFF
cdr3_nt: TGTGCCAGCAGCGTAGGAGCGTTCAATGAGCAGTTCTTC

v_call: TRBV30
clone_size: NA
j_call: TRBJ2-5
d_call: TRBD2
cdr3_aa: CAWGGLVQETQYF
cdr3_nt: TGTGCCTGGGGGGGACTAGTCCAAGAGACCCAGTACTTC

v_call: TRBV24-1
clone_size: NA
j_call: TRBJ2-3
d_call: NA
cdr3_aa: CATSDPKGGLSTDTQYF
cdr3_nt: TGTGCCACCAGTGATCCTAAAGGGGGACTAAGCACAGATACGCAGTATTTT

v_call: TRBV6-4
clone_size: NA
j_call: TRBJ2-7
d_call: TRBD2
cdr3_aa: CASSEASSGVGEQYF
cdr3_nt: TGTGCCAGCAGTGAAGCGTCTAGCGGGGTTGGCGAGCAGTACTTC

v_call: TRBV3-1/TRBV3-2
clone_size: once
j_call: TRBJ2-2
d_call: TRBD2
cdr3_aa: CASSLYGSGGAGELFF
cdr3_nt: TGTGCCAGCAGCCTCTACGGGAGCGGGGGGGCCGGGGAGCTGTTTTTT

v_call: TRBV19
clone_size: NA
j_call: TRBJ2-7
d_call: TRBD1
cdr3_aa: CASSIVGTGGVGREQYF
cdr3_nt: TGTGCCAGTAGTATTGTGGGGACAGGGGGCGTCGGACGCGAGCAGTACTTC

v_call: TRBV7-9
clone_size: NA
j_call: TRBJ1-1
d_call: NA
cdr3_aa: CAAAGLWTEAFF
cdr3_nt: TGTGCCGCGGCGGGGCTATGGACTGAAGCTTTCTTT

v_call: TRBV6-2/TRBV6-3
clone_size: NA
j_call: TRBJ1-2
d_call: NA
cdr3_aa: CASSLGGYGYTF
cdr3_nt: TGTGCCAGCAGTTTAGGCGGCTATGGCTACACCTTC

v_call: TRBV6-2/TRBV6-3
clone_size: NA
j_call: TRBJ1-5
d_call: TRBD1
cdr3_aa: CASSYFPDRALNQPQHF
cdr3_nt: TGTGCCAGCAGTTACTTCCCGGACAGGGCACTCAATCAGCCCCAGCATTTT

v_call: TRBV10-3
clone_size: once
j_call: TRBJ1-2
d_call: TRBD1
cdr3_aa: CAISESDQGDYGYTF
cdr3_nt: TGTGCCATCAGTGAGTCAGATCAGGGGGACTATGGCTACACCTTC

v_call: TRBV9
clone_size: NA
j_call: TRBJ2-1
d_call: NA
cdr3_aa: CASSVARRDEQFF
cdr3_nt: TGTGCCAGCAGCGTAGCCCGCAGGGATGAGCAGTTCTTC

v_call: TRBV30
clone_size: NA
j_call: TRBJ2-2
d_call: NA
cdr3_aa: CACTQLLMNTGELFF
cdr3_nt: TGTGCCTGCACTCAATTACTTATGAACACCGGGGAGCTGTTTTTT

v_call: TRBV7-9
clone_size: once
j_call: TRBJ1-1
d_call: NA
cdr3_aa: CASSLATVNTEAFF
cdr3_nt: TGTGCCAGCAGCTTAGCCACAGTGAACACTGAAGCTTTCTTT

v_call: TRBV28
clone_size: NA
j_call: TRBJ1-5
d_call: NA
cdr3_aa: CASRPPGNQPQHF
cdr3_nt: TGTGCCAGCAGACCCCCCGGGAACCAGCCCCAGCATTTT

v_call: TRBV4-3
clone_size: NA
j_call: TRBJ2-3
d_call: NA
cdr3_aa: CASSPFGGVTDTQYF
cdr3_nt: TGCGCCAGCAGCCCGTTTGGCGGAGTCACAGATACGCAGTATTTT

v_call: TRBV18
clone_size: NA
j_call: TRBJ2-2
d_call: NA
cdr3_aa: CASSPPGVASNTGELFF
cdr3_nt: TGTGCCAGCTCCCCCCCGGGGGTTGCCTCTAACACCGGGGAGCTGTTTTTT

v_call: TRBV7-9
clone_size: NA
j_call: TRBJ2-7
d_call: NA
cdr3_aa: CASSLAASEQYF
cdr3_nt: TGTGCCAGCAGCTTAGCGGCAAGCGAGCAGTACTTC

v_call: TRBV6-5
clone_size: NA
j_call: TRBJ1-2
d_call: TRBD1
cdr3_aa: CATSPGSGGDYGYTF
cdr3_nt: TGTGCCACCTCCCCGGGGTCAGGGGGCGACTATGGCTACACCTTC

v_call: TRBV19
clone_size: NA
j_call: TRBJ1-5
d_call: NA
cdr3_aa: CASNGRHNSNQPQHF
cdr3_nt: TGTGCCAGTAACGGGAGACACAATAGCAATCAGCCCCAGCATTTT

v_call: TRBV19
clone_size: once
j_call: TRBJ2-3
d_call: NA
cdr3_aa: CASRTGSSDTQYF
cdr3_nt: TGTGCCAGTAGAACAGGGAGTTCAGATACGCAGTATTTT

v_call: TRBV4-1
clone_size: few
j_call: TRBJ2-1
d_call: NA
cdr3_aa: CASSQAPYRVNEQFF
cdr3_nt: TGCGCCAGCAGCCAAGCCCCTTACAGGGTGAATGAGCAGTTCTTC